Following are 3 T cell receptor beta chains from one sample sequenced in a study of blood T cells in healthy people across ages. Together with a sample-barcoded 5' primer, a J-beta primer mix was included in a second PCR lasting about 7 to 12 cycles. Each CDR3 protein gets one entry after TCRdb re-called the 5' RACE reads with MiXCR. The table records around 940,000 distinct CDR3 sequences, roughly 51% of them present only once. Sequencing used blood. Source of these receptors: a woman in her fifties or sixties in good health.

The chain uses TRBV20-1 and TRBJ2-3, with 10 bases that match TRBD1. Losses at the gene ends were 3 bases for V and 0 bases for J; bases not matched to a gene: 6. The V gene's germline CDR1 is DFQATT and CDR2 SNEGSKA (reference sequence). CDR3 length: 16 amino acids. The CDR3 DNA reads as TGCAGTGCTAGTCGTAGGGACAGGGGTAGCACAGATACGCAGTATTTT. It is translated as CSASRRDRGSTDTQYF.

The CDR3 loop reads CASSSSGSAVYEQYF. The DNA for the CDR3 is TGTGCCAGCAGTTCTAGCGGGAGTGCGGTATACGAGCAGTACTTC. The gene calls are TRBV28 and TRBJ2-7; 10 nucleotides align to TRBD2. V lost 4 bases, J lost 4 bases, and 7 bases stayed unmatched. This CDR3 contains 15 residues. Germline assignment: CDR1 MDHEN and CDR2 SYDVKM.

This clonotype came up a few times. The rearrangement uses TRBV20-1 and TRBJ2-7, with a tentative D call TRBD1 (6 bases). The CDR3 length is 13 residues. CDR1 is DFQATT, CDR2 SNEGSKA, per germline (reference sequence). The germline V and J ends were trimmed by 5 bases and 2 bases, with 13 bases remaining between them. CDR3 nucleotides: TGCAGTGCTGTCGGGACACAGACCTACGAGCAGTACTTC. It specifies CSAVGTQTYEQYF.